This TCR beta chain was retrieved from a study of memory CD4+ T cells and cytomegalovirus serostatus. The sort gate was single viable CD3+CD4+CD8-CD45RO+ cells for memory CD4+ T cells. Repertoires were generated with immunoSEQ multiplex PCR, while TCRdb's copy carries only in-frame clones and drops some. Altogether some 58,000 clones are present, roughly 80% being singletons, with the ten largest covering roughly 1%. As for this clone: The antigen is unknown.

Germline CDR1 reads LGHNA; CDR2 reads YNFKEQ. This CDR3 comprises 16 residues. Deletions cut 0 bases from V and 3 bases from J, with 13 bases between. Overall study results and limits: Of more than 150 reported CMV TCRbeta sequences, 67 were found in memory CD4+ repertoires.

Sequencing input: memory CD4+ T cells from blood. The TCR was taken from an adult in good health and CMV-seronegative. The chain uses TRBV4-2 and TRBJ2-3, with D unresolved. The CDR3 bases are TGTGCCAGCAGCCAAGAGGCACTTCCTGGTACAGATACGCAGTATTTT. Protein product: CASSQEALPGTDTQYF.